These T cell receptor beta chains were read from a single sample in a study of blood T cells in healthy people across ages. One entry per CDR3 protein results from TCRdb running MiXCR on the 5' RACE reads. The profile shows about 780,000 distinct CDR3 sequences, more than 25% of them singletons. These data also formed part of another study, on T cells of mothers and their children.

The specimen sequenced was blood. These receptors were collected from a boy aged 5-17 years in good health. The CDR3 runs from the conserved cysteine through the conserved F or W. Fields, in order: clone size, V gene, D gene, J gene, CDR3 protein, CDR3 DNA. A D gene is named only where the DNA matches it firmly. Some rows mark clone size as missing; the rest say once, few, many or name a class of expanded clone.

-	TRBV10-1	TRBD1	TRBJ2-7	CASLGQGPYEQYF	TGCGCCAGCTTGGGACAGGGACCCTACGAGCAGTACTTC
-	TRBV20-1	-	TRBJ2-1	CSAYLSLTWGEQFF	TGCAGTGCTTACCTATCCCTCACCTGGGGTGAGCAGTTCTTC
few	TRBV14	-	TRBJ1-2	CASAPAGSGYTF	TGTGCCAGCGCACCCGCAGGGTCTGGCTACACCTTC
few	TRBV7-2	-	TRBJ2-7	CASSLESLFHEQYF	TGTGCCAGCAGCTTAGAGTCCCTTTTCCACGAGCAGTACTTC
few	TRBV5-1	-	TRBJ2-1	CASSLVPLSYNEQFF	TGCGCCAGCAGCTTGGTACCCCTATCCTACAATGAGCAGTTCTTC
few	TRBV25-1	-	TRBJ2-6	CASSDRFSGANVLTF	TGTGCCAGCAGTGATCGATTCTCTGGGGCCAACGTCCTGACTTTC
few	TRBV2	TRBD2	TRBJ2-5	CASRGASGGQETQYF	TGTGCCAGCAGGGGGGCTAGCGGGGGGCAAGAGACCCAGTACTTC
-	TRBV3-1	TRBD2	TRBJ2-1	CASSQTTASGGYNEQFF	TGTGCCAGCAGCCAAACGACGGCTAGCGGGGGGTACAATGAGCAGTTCTTC
few	TRBV15	-	TRBJ2-7	CATSRDSGNYEQYF	TGTGCCACCAGCAGAGATTCAGGGAACTACGAGCAGTACTTC
-	TRBV19	-	TRBJ1-4	CASSIRDLNEKLFF	TGTGCCAGTAGTATAAGGGACTTAAATGAAAAACTGTTTTTT
-	TRBV7-8	TRBD2	TRBJ2-3	CASSLGASGGLTDTQYF	TGTGCCAGCAGCTTAGGGGCTAGCGGGGGGTTGACAGATACGCAGTATTTT
-	TRBV20-1	-	TRBJ2-3	CSADPRGSTSTDTQYF	TGCAGTGCAGACCCTCGGGGCTCAACTAGCACAGATACGCAGTATTTT
-	TRBV6-1	TRBD1	TRBJ2-7	CASSWDRGVDEQYF	TGTGCCAGCAGTTGGGACAGGGGGGTGGACGAGCAGTACTTC
-	TRBV10-2	TRBD1	TRBJ2-1	CASIIPGQGANEQFF	TGCGCCAGCATTATCCCGGGACAGGGGGCCAATGAGCAGTTCTTC
few	TRBV5-1	-	TRBJ2-7	CASSGGDREREQYF	TGCGCCAGCAGCGGGGGGGACAGAGAGCGCGAGCAGTACTTC
-	TRBV29-1	-	TRBJ2-3	CSVGISTDTQYF	TGCAGCGTCGGGATAAGCACAGATACGCAGTATTTT
-	TRBV11-2	TRBD2	TRBJ2-1	CASSLDHPSGGFYNEQFF	TGTGCCAGCAGCTTAGATCACCCTAGCGGGGGGTTCTACAATGAGCAGTTCTTC
-	TRBV7-3	TRBD1	TRBJ1-2	CASARGDRGLNRNGYTF	TGTGCCAGCGCCCGTGGGGACAGGGGGCTGAATCGCAATGGCTACACCTTC
-	TRBV20-1	-	TRBJ1-1	CSARGSRVEAFF	TGCAGTGCTAGGGGTTCGCGAGTTGAAGCTTTCTTT
few	TRBV12-3/TRBV12-4	-	TRBJ1-1	CASSLAGGAGNTEAFF	TGTGCCAGCAGTTTAGCGGGGGGCGCCGGGAACACTGAAGCTTTCTTT
-	TRBV6-1	TRBD2	TRBJ2-7	CASSEAGLSSYEQYF	TGTGCCAGCAGTGAAGCGGGACTAAGCTCCTACGAGCAGTACTTC
-	TRBV12-3/TRBV12-4	-	TRBJ2-5	CASSSRGSYMPTAQYF	TGTGCCAGCAGTTCACGGGGATCCTATATGCCTACGGCGCAGTACTTC
few	TRBV6-2/TRBV6-3	-	TRBJ2-5	CASSYKAAADETQYF	TGTGCCAGCAGTTACAAGGCAGCAGCCGATGAGACCCAGTACTTC
-	TRBV6-5	TRBD1	TRBJ1-5	CASSLLGTGGQPQHF	TGTGCCAGCAGCCTACTAGGGACAGGAGGCCAGCCCCAGCATTTT
-	TRBV4-1	-	TRBJ2-7	CASSQGGAREQYF	TGCGCCAGCAGCCAAGGGGGGGCTCGCGAGCAGTACTTC
few	TRBV12-3/TRBV12-4	-	TRBJ2-5	CASSRGWTQYF	TGTGCCAGCAGCCGGGGCTGGACCCAGTACTTC
few	TRBV20-1	-	TRBJ2-7	CSASLPVGVSYEQYF	TGCAGTGCTAGCCTTCCCGTGGGAGTCTCCTACGAGCAGTACTTC
few	TRBV20-1	-	TRBJ1-2	CSASSNDYGYTF	TGCAGTGCTAGTAGTAATGATTATGGCTACACCTTC
few	TRBV12-3/TRBV12-4	-	TRBJ1-1	CASSSRRLLGNTEAFF	TGTGCCAGCAGTTCTAGGAGACTCCTGGGGAACACTGAAGCTTTCTTT